This passage covers 26 T cell receptor beta chains from one sample sequenced in a study of PD-1 blockade in mismatch repair-deficient tumors. Sequencing used immunoSEQ multiplex PCR; TCRdb keeps in-frame clones, though not all of them. The profile shows fewer than 100,000 clones, around 85% of them singletons. Sequencing used peripheral blood, obtained 12 weeks after starting pembrolizumab. The receptors were sampled from an adult with mismatch repair-deficient cancer.

The V call is TRBV7-2, the J call TRBJ2-3; D gene unclear. The CDR3 is 13 residues long. V lost 5 bases, J lost 3 bases, and 9 bases lay in between. Looked up from germline, CDR1 is SGHTA and CDR2 is FQGNSA. CDR3 protein: CASSRRRTDTQYF. CDR3 bases: TGTGCCAGCAGCCGACGACGGACAGATACGCAGTATTTT.

The sample holds a few counts of this clone. The V gene is TRBV27, the J gene TRBJ2-7; D is ambiguous. Trimming left V 0 bases short and J 4 bases short, with 7 bases between. Germline V gene data show CDR1 as MNHEY and CDR2 as SMNVEV (reference sequence). The length of the CDR3 is 13 residues. CDR3 DNA: TGTGCCAGCAGTTTATCGATGCCTTACGAGCAGTACTTC. It yields the protein CASSLSMPYEQYF.

This chain connects TRBV11-3 to TRBJ2-7; either TRBD1 or TRBD2 may supply D (5 bases each). The V end was cut by 2 bases, the J end by 3 bases, with 14 bases between. The CDR3 runs to 15 residues. Germline lookup yields CDR1 SGHNT and CDR2 YENEEA. The CDR3 region has the DNA TGTGCCAGCAGCTTAAGGTCAGGGAGCAGCTACGAGCAGTACTTC. Protein sequence: CASSLRSGSSYEQYF.

This clone was seen a single time. The chain uses TRBV18 and TRBJ1-1, with D possibly TRBD1 on 5 matching bases. Germline CDR1 KGHSH, CDR2 LQKENI. There are 12 residues in the CDR3. V lost 8 bases and J 1 base, leaving 8 bases between the germline ends. CDR3 nucleotide sequence: TGTGCCAGCGCCACAGGGAACACTGAAGCTTTCTTT. Translating it yields CASATGNTEAFF.

The CDR3 loop reads CSARWGETQYF. The CDR3 DNA is TGCAGTGCTAGATGGGGCGAGACCCAGTACTTC. The chain links TRBV20-1 to TRBJ2-5; D is perhaps TRBD1 (5 bases). The ends were cut back, 2 bases at V and 5 bases at J, with 6 bases in the middle. The CDR3 has 11 residues. Germline V gives CDR1 DFQATT, CDR2 SNEGSKA (reference sequence).

This clone was detected once. This rearrangement joins TRBV5-6 to TRBJ2-3, with a tentative D call TRBD1 (6 bases). Looked up from germline, CDR1 is SGHDT and CDR2 is YYEEEE. Between the trimmed V and J ends, which lost 2 bases and 6 bases, there was a span of 13 bases. The CDR3 consists of 14 residues. CDR3 bases: TGTGCCAGCAGCTTATCTAGAAGGGGGGATACGCAGTATTTT. Protein sequence: CASSLSRRGDTQYF.

The CDR3, as DNA: TGTGCCAGCAGCTCAGGACTAGCGGGATCCACCGGGGAGCTGTTTTTT. Amino acid sequence: CASSSGLAGSTGELFF. The rearrangement uses TRBV7-3 and TRBJ2-2, with 12 bases identical to TRBD2. CDR3 length: 16 residues. CDR1 and CDR2 from the germline V gene are SGHTA and FQGTGA. V gave up 4 bases and J gave up 4 bases; unmatched junction bases: 4. Using reference TRBV7-3 and TRBJ2-2 for the parts outside the CDR3, the full variable domain is GAGVSQTPSNKVTEKGKYVELRCDPISGHTALYWYRQSLGQGPEFLIYFQGTGAADDSGLPNDRFFAVRPEGSVSTLKIQRTERGDSAVYLCASSSGLAGSTGELFFGEGSRLTVL.

V gene TRBV25-1 combines with J gene TRBJ1-1; D may be TRBD1 (5 bases). The CDR3 consists of 14 residues. The V gene's germline CDR1 is MGHDK and CDR2 SYGVNS. Deletions cut 0 bases from V and 3 bases from J, with 8 bases between. CDR3 in amino acids: CASSEYLGDTEAFF. CDR3 nucleotides: TGTGCCAGCAGTGAATATTTGGGGGACACTGAAGCTTTCTTT.

J is TRBJ2-1 and V is TRBV28, with TRBD2 identical over 8 bases. Germline V gene data show CDR1 as MDHEN and CDR2 as SYDVKM. Germline trimming cut 6 bases from V and 12 bases from J; bases unmatched to any gene: 13. The CDR3 has 14 amino acids. The CDR3 DNA reads TGTGCCAGCAGACCCCCGGGACTAGGAATTTCGCAGTTCTTC. It encodes CASRPPGLGISQFF.

The V gene is TRBV4-1, the J gene TRBJ2-2, with TRBD1 identical over 7 bases. Germline V gives CDR1 MGHRA, CDR2 YSYEKL. V lost 1 base, J lost 15 bases, and 11 bases stayed unmatched. The CDR3 has 14 amino acids. The CDR3 sequence: CASSQVLGQVVVFF. DNA of the CDR3: TGCGCCAGCAGCCAAGTCCTTGGACAGGTCGTGGTGTTTTTT.

V usage is TRBV2 and J usage is TRBJ2-7; 7 positions match TRBD1. CDR1 SNHLY and CDR2 FYNNEI come from the germline V gene. CDR3 size: 14 residues. Trimming at V came to 6 bases and at J to 1 base, leaving 6 bases not matched to a gene. The CDR3 coding sequence is TGTGCCAGCAGGGCAGACAGGGAGTCCTACGAGCAGTACTTC. This translates into CASRADRESYEQYF. The full variable domain, with the rest looked up from reference TRBV2 and TRBJ2-7, is EPEVTQTPSHQVTQMGQEVILRCVPISNHLYFYWYRQILGQKVEFLVSFYNNEISEKSEIFDDQFSVERPDGSNFTLKIRSTKLEDSAMYFCASRADRESYEQYFGPGTRLTVT.

V gene TRBV7-2 combines with J gene TRBJ2-3; D may be TRBD1 or TRBD2 (5 bases each). Trimming removed 5 bases at V and 4 bases at J, with 13 bases between. The CDR3 loop spans 14 amino acids. The germline V gene has CDR1 SGHTA and CDR2 FQGNSA. CDR3 DNA sequence: TGTGCCAGCAGCCGGGACCCCCAAGCAGATACGCAGTATTTT. Encoded protein: CASSRDPQADTQYF. The complete variable domain, with remaining parts taken from reference TRBV7-2 and TRBJ2-3, reads GAGVSQSPSNKVTEKGKDVELRCDPISGHTALYWYRQSLGQGLEFLIYFQGNSAPDKSGLPSDRFSAERTGGSVSTLTIQRTQQEDSAVYLCASSRDPQADTQYFGPGTRLTVL.

This chain connects TRBV5-6 to TRBJ2-1; D call uncertain. The germline CDR1 and CDR2 sequences are SGHDT and YYEEEE. Trimming left V 6 bases short and J 7 bases short, with 8 bases between. The CDR3 has 11 amino acids. The CDR3 is CASTLRNEQFF. As DNA, the CDR3 is TGTGCCAGCACTCTCCGGAATGAGCAGTTCTTC.

The CDR3 loop reads CASSEVAGVGEQFF. In DNA, the CDR3 is TGTGCCAGCAGTGAGGTAGCGGGAGTGGGTGAGCAGTTCTTC. This chain uses TRBV6-1 with TRBJ2-1; 9 bases agree with TRBD2. The length of the CDR3 is 14 residues. The germline gives CDR1 MNHNS, CDR2 SASEGT. J was trimmed by 9 bases and V by 3 bases; bases with no gene match: 6.

V gene TRBV2 combines with J gene TRBJ1-4; unclear D gene. The CDR3 has 14 amino acids. The V gene's germline CDR1 is SNHLY and CDR2 FYNNEI. The V end lost 2 bases, the J end lost 8 bases, and 12 bases lay between the germline ends. CDR3 protein: CASSERAVGEKLFF. In DNA, the CDR3 is TGTGCCAGCAGTGAACGGGCGGTAGGCGAAAAACTGTTTTTT.

This rearrangement joins TRBV19 to TRBJ1-5, with a weak D call TRBD1 (6 bases). CDR1 LNHDA and CDR2 SQIVND come from the germline V gene (reference sequence). With 6 bases removed from V and 7 bases from J, the gap between germline ends came to 19 bases. The CDR3 loop spans 15 amino acids. CDR3 bases: TGTGCCAGTAGGGGTAGGGGGTCGATTGGCCAGCCCCAGCATTTT. This codes for CASRGRGSIGQPQHF.

In this sample, this clone turned up a few times. The chain links TRBV30 to TRBJ1-1; 7 bases fit TRBD1. The CDR3 length is 14 residues. Germline V gene sequence: CDR1 GTSNPN, CDR2 SVGIG (reference sequence). V trimming: 0 bases; J trimming: 2 bases; junction bases outside the gene matches: 3. The CDR3 loop reads CAWSVTGTNTEAFF. The CDR3 DNA reads TGTGCCTGGAGTGTGACAGGGACCAACACTGAAGCTTTCTTT.

The V call is TRBV30, the J call TRBJ1-5; no clear D gene. Germline CDR1 GTSNPN, CDR2 SVGIG (reference sequence). The CDR3 totals 15 residues. V was clipped by 0 bases and J by 1 base, with 10 bases between them. This CDR3 is CAWSVFGRSNQPQHF. For the CDR3, the DNA is TGTGCCTGGAGTGTATTTGGGAGAAGCAATCAGCCCCAGCATTTT.

The V call is TRBV19, the J call TRBJ1-2, with D maybe TRBD1 (6 bases). The V gene lost 5 bases and the J gene lost 3 bases, with 22 bases spanning the gap. This CDR3 comprises 17 residues. CDR1 LNHDA and CDR2 SQIVND come from the germline V gene (reference sequence). CDR3 coding DNA: TGTGCCAGTAGTTTCCCCCGCCAACAGGGCGGGGACTATGGCTACACCTTC. This gives the protein CASSFPRQQGGDYGYTF. Using reference TRBV19 and TRBJ1-2 for the parts outside the CDR3, the full variable domain is DGGITQSPKYLFRKEGQNVTLSCEQNLNHDAMYWYRQDPGQGLRLIYYSQIVNDFQKGDIAEGYSVSREKKESFPLTVTSAQKNPTAFYLCASSFPRQQGGDYGYTFGSGTRLTVV.

The genes are TRBV5-6 and TRBJ1-4, with D unclear. V gave up 2 bases and J gave up 0 bases, with 14 bases separating them. Germline lookup yields CDR1 SGHDT and CDR2 YYEEEE. The CDR3 runs 17 residues. The CDR3 nucleotides read TGTGCCAGCAGCTTTCAACCCGACGGTGCAACTAATGAAAAACTGTTTTTT. It codes for CASSFQPDGATNEKLFF.

This rearrangement joins TRBV6-1 to TRBJ1-2; a possible D gene is TRBD1 (6 bases). Trimming left V 7 bases short and J 7 bases short, with 22 bases between. Germline V gene lookup returns CDR1 MNHNS and CDR2 SASEGT. This CDR3 is 15 amino acids long. CDR3 in DNA: TGTGCCAGCATTCCCAACCCCCAGGGGAAGGCTGGCTACACCTTC. The encoded protein is CASIPNPQGKAGYTF.

This rearrangement joins TRBV11-2 to TRBJ2-1; 7 positions agree with TRBD2. Germline lookup yields CDR1 SGHAT and CDR2 FQNNGV. This CDR3 region has 17 residues. J was trimmed by 9 bases and V by 0 bases; bases with no gene match: 14. In DNA, the CDR3 is TGTGCCAGCAGCTTAGAGGTAACGGGGCGGGAGACAAGTGAGCAGTTCTTC. This sequence encodes CASSLEVTGRETSEQFF.

CDR3 protein: CASSRDGWNEQFF. Here the CDR3 DNA reads TGTGCCAGCAGCAGAGACGGATGGAATGAGCAGTTCTTC. The chain couples TRBV6-1 to TRBJ2-1; D is undetermined. Germline CDR1 is MNHNS and CDR2 is SASEGT. V lost 6 bases and J lost 7, with 13 bases in between. There are 13 residues in the CDR3.

This clone was seen just once. The chain recombines TRBV21-1 with TRBJ2-7; TRBD1 is the table's D call and was not checked against the DNA. TRBV21-1 is a recognized pseudogene. There are 14 residues in the CDR3. The CDR3 DNA is TGTGCCAGCAGCTACAGGGGTGCCTCCTACGAGCAGTACTTC. Encoded protein: CASSYRGASYEQYF.

The chain employs TRBV15 and TRBJ2-2; D is unclear. Germline V CDR1 and CDR2: LNHNV, YYDKDF (reference sequence). This CDR3 has 12 amino acids. The ends were cut back, 0 bases at V and 6 bases at J, with 2 bases in the middle. CDR3 coding DNA: TGTGCCACCAGCAGAGATGCCGGGGAGCTGTTTTTT. This translates into CATSRDAGELFF. Filled out from reference TRBV15 and TRBJ2-2, the complete variable domain reads DAMVIQNPRYQVTQFGKPVTLSCSQTLNHNVMYWYQQKSSQAPKLLFHYYDKDFNNEADTPDNFQSRRPNTSFCFLDIRSPGLGDTAMYLCATSRDAGELFFGEGSRLTVL.

This clone was counted between two and nine times. The chain has TRBV6-5 and TRBJ1-2; possible D gene TRBD1, 6 bases. Germline CDR1 reads MNHEY; CDR2 reads SVGAGI. V lost 5 bases to trimming and J lost 4 bases, with 14 bases between them. The length of the CDR3 is 14 residues. The CDR3 region is CASSGTGFSYGYTF. The CDR3 bases are TGTGCCAGCAGTGGTACAGGGTTTAGCTATGGCTACACCTTC.